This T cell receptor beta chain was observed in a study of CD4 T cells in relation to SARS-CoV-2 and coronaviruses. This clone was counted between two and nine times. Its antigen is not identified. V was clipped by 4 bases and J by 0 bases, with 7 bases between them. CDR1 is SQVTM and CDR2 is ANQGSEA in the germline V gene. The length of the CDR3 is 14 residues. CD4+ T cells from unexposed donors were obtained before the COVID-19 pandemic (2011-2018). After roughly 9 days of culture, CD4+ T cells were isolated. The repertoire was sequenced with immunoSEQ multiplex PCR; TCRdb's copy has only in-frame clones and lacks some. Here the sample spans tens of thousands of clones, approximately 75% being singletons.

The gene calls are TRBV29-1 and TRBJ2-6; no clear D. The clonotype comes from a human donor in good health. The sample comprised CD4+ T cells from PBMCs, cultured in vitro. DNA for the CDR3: TGCAGCGTTGTCGGAAGCTCTGGGGCCAACGTCCTGACTTTC. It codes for CSVVGSSGANVLTF.